These 27 T cell receptor beta chains were all obtained from the same sample, sequenced in a study of CXCR3-negative and CXCR3-positive naive CD8 T cells. Libraries of TRB cDNA were made by 5' RACE and carried UMIs. With the 5' RACE reads reprocessed, TCRdb shows one record per CDR3 protein and no DNA. The listing records about 120,000 distinct CDR3 sequences. Input material: naive CXCR3- CD8+ T cells from blood. Specified subset: CD45RO-CCR7+CD27+CD95- naive CD8+ T cells lacking CXCR3 (TNR3-). These receptor sequences come from a human donor in good health. Some clones in this sample may be carry-over from other donors' samples.

V is TRBV9 and J is TRBJ2-3; the TCRdb D gene call, TRBD1, has no DNA to confirm it. This CDR3 is built from 16 residues. Germline-derived CDR1 and CDR2 are SGDLS and YYNGEE. The CDR3 spells CASSVSGQGVTDTQYF.

The chain employs TRBV7-9 and TRBJ2-7; TCRdb indicates TRBD1, and absent DNA this call remains unverified. The CDR3 is made up of 12 amino acids. The V gene's germline CDR1 is SEHNR and CDR2 FQNEAQ (reference sequence). This CDR3 is CASSLERGRQYF.

The chain combines TRBV2 with TRBJ2-7; the D gene TCRdb calls, TRBD2, cannot be checked with no DNA. Germline CDR1 and CDR2: SNHLY and FYNNEI. The CDR3 has 12 residues. CDR3 sequence: CASSGLAPEQYF.

The chain uses TRBV9 and TRBJ2-7; TCRdb's D gene call, TRBD2, goes unchecked for lack of DNA. The germline CDR1 and CDR2 sequences are SGDLS and YYNGEE. The CDR3 extends over 14 amino acids. CDR3 amino acids: CASSVAGTSDEQYF.

J is TRBJ2-1 and V is TRBV28; as DNA is missing, the TRBD2 call by TCRdb cannot be tested. The CDR3 is 15 residues long. Germline V CDR1 and CDR2: MDHEN, SYDVKM. Here the CDR3 reads CASSTGLQQYNEQFF.

This chain connects TRBV12-3 or TRBV12-4 to TRBJ2-2. CDR3 length equals 11 residues. The CDR3 sequence: CASSDIGELFF.

The rearrangement joins TRBV19 to TRBJ2-7; lacking DNA, the TRBD1 call made by TCRdb goes unchecked. Germline V lookup: CDR1 LNHDA, CDR2 SQIVND (reference sequence). The CDR3 has 15 amino acids. The CDR3 loop is CASSPQTGGSYEQYF.

The V call is TRBV7-9, the J call TRBJ1-3. The CDR3 has 15 residues. The germline CDR1 and CDR2 sequences are SEHNR and FQNEAQ (reference sequence). The CDR3 region is CASSYQRYSGNTIYF.

This chain connects TRBV20-1 to TRBJ1-2; the TRBD1 assignment by TCRdb is unverifiable without DNA. This CDR3 region has 13 residues. Looked up from germline, CDR1 is DFQATT and CDR2 is SNEGSKA (reference sequence). CDR3 sequence reads: CSALTGDGYGYTF.

This rearrangement joins TRBV29-1 to TRBJ2-2. The CDR3 totals 11 residues. CDR1 SQVTM and CDR2 ANQGSEA come from the germline V gene. The CDR3: CSVEETGELFF.

CDR3 sequence reads: CSVAEYNEQFF. The chain joins TRBV29-1 to TRBJ2-1. The CDR3 sequence is 11 residues long. CDR1 is SQVTM, CDR2 ANQGSEA, per germline.

The genes are TRBV7-9 and TRBJ2-5. Germline V gene lookup returns CDR1 SEHNR and CDR2 FQNEAQ (reference sequence). The CDR3 is 14 residues long. The CDR3 loop is CASTFPGLEETQYF.

The rearrangement links TRBV7-9 to TRBJ2-2; without DNA, the TCRdb call of TRBD1 cannot be checked. Germline V gene data show CDR1 as SEHNR and CDR2 as FQNEAQ (reference sequence). This CDR3 has 13 residues. The CDR3 reads CASRGGNTGELFF.

This chain links TRBV9 with TRBJ1-1. The CDR3 loop spans 15 amino acids. Germline CDR1 SGDLS, CDR2 YYNGEE. The CDR3 protein is CASSAPIFGNTEAFF.

The rearrangement links TRBV29-1 to TRBJ2-3. Germline V gene lookup returns CDR1 SQVTM and CDR2 ANQGSEA. The CDR3 is 13 residues long. The CDR3 loop reads CSVQHVNTDTQYF.

The chain joins TRBV20-1 to TRBJ2-7; TCRdb's assignment of TRBD2 cannot be checked, as there is no DNA. Germline values: CDR1 DFQATT, CDR2 SNEGSKA (reference sequence). The CDR3 extends over 15 amino acids. The CDR3 sequence: CSASQVGGILAEQYF.

The V and J genes are TRBV7-9 and TRBJ1-1; TCRdb's D gene call, TRBD1, goes unchecked for lack of DNA. The CDR3 sequence is 16 residues long. Germline values: CDR1 SEHNR, CDR2 FQNEAQ (reference sequence). This CDR3 is CASSTKPTDMNTEAFF.

V and J are TRBV18 and TRBJ1-2. Looked up from germline, CDR1 is KGHSH and CDR2 is LQKENI. CDR3 size: 14 residues. CDR3 loop: CASSPQGMEYGYTF.

V is TRBV7-3 and J is TRBJ2-5; TCRdb indicates TRBD1, and absent DNA this call remains unverified. The CDR3 totals 14 residues. The germline gives CDR1 SGHTA, CDR2 FQGTGA. The CDR3 is CASSPIGGGETQYF.

The J gene is TRBJ1-1, the V gene TRBV11-3; checking the TCRdb D call of TRBD1 is not possible without DNA. The CDR3 is 14 residues long. Germline V gene lookup returns CDR1 SGHNT and CDR2 YENEEA. The CDR3 loop reads CASSPFPGHPEAFF.

The rearrangement joins TRBV7-6 to TRBJ2-5. The CDR3 has 12 amino acids. From germline, CDR1 is SGHVS and CDR2 FNYEAQ. The CDR3 here is CASSPLAETQYF. Supplemented by reference TRBV7-6 and TRBJ2-5, the full variable domain reads GAGVSQSPRYKVTKRGQDVALRCDPISGHVSLYWYRQALGQGPEFLTYFNYEAQQDKSGLPNDRFSAERPEGSISTLTIQRTEQRDSAMYRCASSPLAETQYFGPGTRLLVL.

V and J are TRBV6-5 and TRBJ2-1; TCRdb designates TRBD2, a call that cannot be tested without DNA. This CDR3 comprises 15 residues. CDR1 and CDR2 from the germline V gene are MNHEY and SVGAGI. Here the CDR3 reads CASSYSLAGGNEQFF.

The CDR3 loop reads CASSDFRLAGEPDTQYF. The chain recombines TRBV7-8 with TRBJ2-3; there is no DNA to check the TCRdb D call of TRBD2. The CDR3 runs 17 residues. Per the germline V gene, CDR1 is SGHVS and CDR2 is FQNEAQ.

The rearrangement uses TRBV27 and TRBJ2-7; TCRdb designates TRBD2, a call that cannot be tested without DNA. Germline CDR1 MNHEY, CDR2 SMNVEV (reference sequence). The CDR3 spans 14 residues. CDR3 in amino acids: CASSPASGSYEQYF.

J is TRBJ2-7 and V is TRBV12-3 or TRBV12-4; TCRdb names TRBD2, which stays unverified in the absence of DNA. The CDR3 loop spans 15 amino acids. The CDR3 loop is CASSLTSGRAYEQYF.

The chain recombines TRBV2 with TRBJ2-3; no DNA is available, so the TRBD1 call from TCRdb remains unchecked. This CDR3 contains 13 residues. Germline lookup yields CDR1 SNHLY and CDR2 FYNNEI. CDR3 in amino acids: CASLAGLTDTQYF.

The genes are TRBV7-2 and TRBJ2-1. CDR1 is SGHTA and CDR2 is FQGNSA in the germline V gene. This CDR3 comprises 14 residues. The CDR3 reads CASSLAPLYNEQFF.